These 7 T cell receptor beta chains were all obtained from the same sample, sequenced in a study of T cell responses to AZD1222 COVID-19 vaccine. Here immunoSEQ multiplex PCR was the method, and the copy in TCRdb shows in-frame clones only, minus some. The sample includes 70,000 to 90,000 clones, about 88% seen only once; the top ten take approximately 3%. Sample: peripheral blood, taken on day 0 of AZD1222 vaccination. These receptors all come from an adult in good health.

The chain recombines TRBV11-2 with TRBJ2-7, with 9 bases fitting TRBD1. The germline gives CDR1 SGHAT, CDR2 FQNNGV. V trimming: 5 bases; J trimming: 3 bases; junction bases outside the gene matches: 2. This CDR3 comprises 13 residues. CDR3 residues: CASSPTGGYEQYF. The CDR3 DNA reads TGTGCCAGCAGCCCGACAGGGGGCTACGAGCAGTACTTC.

This rearrangement joins TRBV7-2 to TRBJ2-3; 9 nucleotides match TRBD2. V dropped 1 base and J dropped 4; count of bases not matched to a gene: 3. The CDR3 has 15 residues. Germline V gene sequence: CDR1 SGHTA, CDR2 FQGNSA. CDR3 sequence reads: CASSLGAGGSDTQYF. CDR3 coding DNA: TGTGCCAGCAGCTTAGGAGCGGGAGGCTCAGATACGCAGTATTTT.

The V and J genes are TRBV18 and TRBJ1-1, with TRBD1 matching 8 bases. The CDR3 has 13 residues. V was pared by 3 bases and J by 4 bases, with 1 base of the junction left unmatched. Germline loops: CDR1 KGHSH, CDR2 LQKENI. Here the CDR3 reads CASSPGTGTEAFF. The CDR3 nucleotides read TGTGCCAGCTCACCGGGGACAGGCACTGAAGCTTTCTTT.

The chain is built from TRBV6-5 and TRBJ1-2, with unresolved D. The V end lost 2 bases, the J end lost 8 bases, and 12 bases lay between the germline ends. This CDR3 contains 13 residues. Germline values: CDR1 MNHEY, CDR2 SVGAGI. The CDR3 coding sequence is TGTGCCAGCAGTTACGGCCAAACTGGCGGCTACACCTTC. It encodes CASSYGQTGGYTF.

The chain recombines TRBV10-3 with TRBJ1-5, with D possibly being TRBD1 (6 bases). In germline, CDR1 is ENHRY, CDR2 SYGVKD. Trimming took off 8 bases at V and 7 bases at J, with 12 bases between the two ends. The CDR3 extends over 12 amino acids. CDR3: CAIRQAGQPQHF. The CDR3 nucleotides are TGTGCCATCCGACAGGCAGGGCAGCCCCAGCATTTT.

The J gene is TRBJ2-1, the V gene TRBV4-1; 7 bases align to TRBD2. J lost 5 bases, V lost 2 bases, and 9 bases had no gene match. The CDR3 loop spans 16 amino acids. The V gene's germline CDR1 is MGHRA and CDR2 YSYEKL. CDR3 in DNA: TGCGCCAGCAGCCAACGGTTGGGCGGGGGAAACAATGAGCAGTTCTTC. This sequence encodes CASSQRLGGGNNEQFF.

This chain connects TRBV9 to TRBJ1-3; D possibly corresponds to TRBD1 (5 bases). V was pared by 2 bases and J by 0 bases, with 12 bases between. This CDR3 region has 16 residues. Germline CDR1 is SGDLS and CDR2 is YYNGEE. The CDR3 protein is CASSVEGVLSGNTIYF. The CDR3 DNA reads as TGTGCCAGCAGCGTTGAAGGGGTCCTCTCTGGAAACACCATATATTTT.